What follows is one T cell receptor beta chain and its context. The data originate from a study of blood T cell repertoires in COVID-19. Study background: Whether acute or convalescent, the COVID-19 samples came from the United States, Italy and Spain.

Sequencing used immunoSEQ multiplex PCR; TCRdb keeps in-frame clones, though not all of them. The repertoire holds about 180,000 clones, with about 82% as singletons. Trimming stripped 0 bases from V and 9 bases from J, with 12 bases between. Germline V gene data show CDR1 as LNHNV and CDR2 as YYDKDF (reference sequence). The CDR3 totals 15 residues. The TCR comes from a woman under 40 who had recovered from COVID-19. The specimen was PBMCs or T cells enriched from blood (not recorded which). The chain is built from TRBV15 and TRBJ1-6, with D perhaps matching TRBD1 (5 bases). The CDR3 DNA follows: TGTGCCACCAGCAGAGATCAAGGGGCGACTTCACCCCTCCACTTT. Translated: CATSRDQGATSPLHF.